Listed below are T cell receptor beta chains from one sample, sequenced in a study of T cell responses to AZD1222 COVID-19 vaccine. Sequencing was performed with immunoSEQ multiplex PCR; in TCRdb, only in-frame clones are kept and a portion is missing. Among about 110,000 clones, approximately 88% were seen once, and the ten largest hold over 10%. Source: peripheral blood, taken on day 0 of MenACWY control vaccination. All receptors come from an adult in good health. Each CDR3 is given with its conserved first and last residue. Each record gives: V gene, J gene, D gene, clone size, CDR3 protein, CDR3 DNA. A D gene is named only where the DNA matches it firmly. The size entry is marked missing in some rows and otherwise reads once, few, many or a size class.

TRBV4-1	TRBJ1-2	TRBD1	-	CASSQQGAEADGYTF	TGCGCCAGCAGCCAACAGGGGGCCGAGGCGGATGGCTACACCTTC
TRBV27	TRBJ2-7	TRBD2	-	CASSLQRGPTRAYEQYF	TGTGCCAGCAGTTTACAGCGGGGACCCACAAGAGCCTACGAGCAGTACTTC
TRBV27	TRBJ1-5	TRBD1	-	CASSPLVARGGRDQPQHF	TGTGCCAGCAGTCCCCTCGTCGCTCGAGGGGGCAGGGATCAGCCCCAGCATTTT
TRBV5-8	TRBJ1-5	TRBD1	few	CASSYRDRGQQPQHF	TGTGCCAGCAGCTACCGGGACAGGGGGCAACAGCCCCAGCATTTT
TRBV30	TRBJ1-5	-	-	CAWSVQEDQPQHF	TGTGCCTGGAGTGTACAGGAGGATCAGCCCCAGCATTTT
TRBV6-5	TRBJ2-5	TRBD1	-	CASQTGAQVGTQYF	TGTGCCAGCCAGACAGGGGCGCAGGTCGGGACCCAGTACTTC
TRBV5-1	TRBJ2-2	-	few	CASSSRDSPNTGELFF	TGCGCCAGCAGCTCCCGGGACTCTCCGAACACCGGGGAGCTGTTTTTT
TRBV10-3	TRBJ2-3	TRBD2	-	CAISREGTDTQYF	TGTGCCATCAGTCGGGAGGGCACAGATACGCAGTATTTT
TRBV7-9	TRBJ2-2	TRBD2	-	CASSPLAGGFGELFF	TGTGCCAGCAGCCCGCTAGCGGGAGGGTTCGGGGAGCTGTTTTTT
TRBV4-3	TRBJ2-2	-	-	CASSQAVGDTGELFF	TGCGCCAGCAGCCAAGCGGTGGGGGACACCGGGGAGCTGTTTTTT
TRBV24-1	TRBJ2-3	TRBD2	-	CATSDSLTSGLTDTQYF	TGTGCCACCAGTGATTCCCTGACTAGCGGACTCACAGATACGCAGTATTTT
TRBV28	TRBJ1-1	-	-	CASSFLVASPEAFF	TGTGCCAGCAGTTTTCTCGTAGCTTCTCCTGAAGCTTTCTTT
TRBV5-1	TRBJ2-1	-	-	CASSFGGGGANEQFF	TGCGCCAGCAGCTTTGGAGGTGGCGGTGCCAATGAGCAGTTCTTC
TRBV4-3	TRBJ1-1	-	-	CASSQELAGAVNTEAFF	TGCGCCAGCAGCCAAGAATTGGCAGGGGCGGTGAACACTGAAGCTTTCTTT
TRBV5-1	TRBJ2-7	-	-	CASSFPYSYEQYF	TGCGCCAGCAGCTTTCCCTACTCCTACGAGCAGTACTTC
TRBV19	TRBJ1-5	-	-	CASRGGEIQPQHF	TGTGCCAGTAGGGGGGGGGAGATTCAGCCCCAGCATTTT
TRBV27	TRBJ2-2	-	-	CASSPGPGGELFF	TGTGCCAGCAGTCCCGGGCCCGGCGGGGAGCTGTTTTTT
TRBV7-2	TRBJ2-5	-	-	CASSFQGGGGPPETQYF	TGTGCCAGCAGCTTTCAGGGAGGGGGGGGACCCCCGGAGACCCAGTACTTC